The 15 T cell receptor beta chains reported below all come from one sample, sequenced in a study of cytomegalovirus exposure and HLA in healthy donors. 13 Jbeta primers and 60 Vbeta primers were used for the PCR. Libraries were prepared by immunoSEQ multiplex PCR; TCRdb keeps only in-frame clonotypes and omits some of them. The profile covers over 150,000 clones, with over 75% appearing a single time and roughly 2% taken by the ten largest. Sequenced: PBMCs. The origin of the receptors is a human donor in good health.

The chain links TRBV9 to TRBJ2-4, with a possible D match to TRBD2 (5 bases). The CDR3 is made up of 13 amino acids. Germline assignment: CDR1 SGDLS and CDR2 YYNGEE. V was pared by 2 bases and J by 8 bases, with 11 bases between. This CDR3 reads CASSVSGTDIQYF. The DNA of the CDR3 is TGTGCCAGCAGCGTCAGCGGTACGGACATTCAGTACTTC.

This clone occurred once. The gene calls are TRBV10-3 and TRBJ2-1; the match to TRBD2 covers 11 bases. With 8 bases clipped from V and 7 bases from J, the junction kept 10 bases outside the gene matches. In germline, CDR1 is ENHRY, CDR2 SYGVKD. The CDR3 is made up of 15 amino acids. The CDR3 region has the DNA TGTGCCATCGCGGGCACTAGCGGGGGTGGGAATGAGCAGTTCTTC. It translates to CAIAGTSGGGNEQFF.

In this sample, this clone turned up a few times. This chain connects TRBV6-1 to TRBJ2-5, with 10 bases matching TRBD1. The V and J ends lost 3 bases and 5 bases, in that order; junction bases with no gene match: 12. Germline CDR1 is MNHNS and CDR2 is SASEGT. The CDR3 loop spans 17 amino acids. This CDR3 reads CASSDGTGVLGHETQYF. CDR3 nucleotide sequence: TGTGCCAGCAGTGACGGGACAGGGGTATTGGGGCATGAGACCCAGTACTTC.

This chain uses TRBV6-5 with TRBJ2-1, with TRBD1 as a possible D gene (5 bases). Germline V gives CDR1 MNHEY, CDR2 SVGAGI. The V and J ends lost 0 bases and 7 bases respectively, with 10 bases between them. This CDR3 has 14 amino acids. CDR3 bases: TGTGCCAGCAGTTACTCCTCCAGGGTAAATGAGCAGTTCTTC. Amino acids: CASSYSSRVNEQFF.

The chain employs TRBV6-4 and TRBJ1-1; 11 bases agree with TRBD1. V lost 4 bases, J lost 11 bases, and 6 bases stayed unmatched. The length of the CDR3 is 13 residues. The germline gives CDR1 MRHNA, CDR2 SNTAGT. The CDR3 DNA reads TGTGCCAGCAGTGTATGGACAGGGGGCTTGGCTTTCTTT. Amino acids: CASSVWTGGLAFF.

The DNA for the CDR3 is TGTGCCAGCAGCCTGCGACAGGGACAATATGGCTACACCTTC. Its translation is CASSLRQGQYGYTF. J is TRBJ1-2 and V is TRBV14; TRBD1 matches at 7 bases. J was trimmed by 5 bases and V by 4 bases; bases with no gene match: 7. Germline loops: CDR1 SGHDN, CDR2 FVKESK. CDR3 length equals 14 residues.

V gene TRBV18 combines with J gene TRBJ2-2; D unclear. V lost 2 bases and J lost 0, with 7 bases in between. CDR3 size: 15 residues. From germline, CDR1 is KGHSH and CDR2 LQKENI. As DNA, the CDR3 is TGTGCCAGCTCACCAGCGACAACGAACACCGGGGAGCTGTTTTTT. Its translation: CASSPATTNTGELFF.

The chain has TRBV10-3 and TRBJ2-3, with D uncertain. This CDR3 is built from 15 residues. CDR1 and CDR2 (germline): ENHRY, SYGVKD. The ends were cut back, 0 bases at V and 2 bases at J, with 9 bases in the middle. The CDR3 spells CAISESGYYTDTQYF. The CDR3 DNA reads TGTGCCATCAGTGAGTCGGGCTATTACACAGATACGCAGTATTTT.

The chain links TRBV2 to TRBJ1-2; tentative D call: TRBD1 (5 bases). Deletions cut 6 bases from V and 5 bases from J, with 22 bases between. The CDR3 has 16 amino acids. The germline V gene encodes CDR1 SNHLY and CDR2 FYNNEI. The CDR3 region has the DNA TGTGCCAGCAGCGCAGAGCGGGGCTCCCGATTTTATGGCTACACCTTC. It translates to CASSAERGSRFYGYTF.

Here the CDR3 reads CASSEGTSGRYNEQFF. The CDR3 DNA follows: TGTGCCAGCAGCGAAGGGACTAGCGGAAGATACAATGAGCAGTTCTTC. The chain carries TRBV9 and TRBJ2-1; 11 positions agree with TRBD2. With 3 bases clipped from V and 4 bases from J, the junction kept 6 bases outside the gene matches. In germline, CDR1 is SGDLS, CDR2 YYNGEE. The CDR3 contains 16 residues.

In this sample, this clone turned up once. The chain has TRBV19 and TRBJ1-1, with a tentative D call TRBD1 (6 bases). The CDR3 is made up of 11 amino acids. The V gene lost 6 bases and the J gene lost 8 bases, with 10 bases spanning the gap. CDR1 LNHDA and CDR2 SQIVND come from the germline V gene (reference sequence). The CDR3 region has the DNA TGTGCCAGTAGAGGGGGAATAGAAGCTTTCTTT. It translates to CASRGGIEAFF.

The chain combines TRBV9 with TRBJ2-3, with D tentatively TRBD2 (5 bases). The germline CDR1 and CDR2 sequences are SGDLS and YYNGEE. The CDR3 is 14 amino acids. V lost 0 bases, J lost 3 bases, and 8 bases lay in between. CDR3 bases: TGTGCCAGCAGCGTAGAGCTAGCTACAGATACGCAGTATTTT. Translated: CASSVELATDTQYF.

The chain has TRBV5-1 and TRBJ2-5; D is possibly TRBD2 (6 bases). Per the germline V gene, CDR1 is SGHRS and CDR2 is YFSETQ. Between the trimmed V and J ends, which lost 4 bases and 2 bases, there was a span of 18 bases. CDR3 length: 16 amino acids. The CDR3: CASSSPGSGPQETQYF. In DNA, the CDR3 is TGCGCCAGCAGCAGTCCCGGCAGCGGGCCACAAGAGACCCAGTACTTC.

The rearrangement joins TRBV9 to TRBJ1-1; 7 positions match TRBD1. The germline gives CDR1 SGDLS, CDR2 YYNGEE. Trimming cost V 6 bases and J 4 bases; bases outside gene matches: 9. The CDR3 length is 14 residues. In nucleotides, the CDR3 is TGTGCCAGCACCCTAACAGGGGCTAGCACTGAAGCTTTCTTT. This codes for CASTLTGASTEAFF.

This clone has a single count. CDR3 bases: TGTGCCAGCAGTAGTGCGGAGAATGAGCAGTTCTTC. This translates into CASSSAENEQFF. The chain recombines TRBV7-8 with TRBJ2-1; D is uncertain. The length of the CDR3 is 12 residues. The V gene lost 6 bases and the J gene lost 7 bases, with 10 bases spanning the gap. Germline values: CDR1 SGHVS, CDR2 FQNEAQ.